This T cell receptor (beta chain) was captured in a study of blood T cell repertoires in COVID-19. J gave up 7 bases and V 2 bases, and 7 bases lay outside the gene matches. Germline V gene lookup returns CDR1 MNHEY and CDR2 SVGAGI. The length of the CDR3 is 15 residues. Produced via immunoSEQ multiplex PCR; TCRdb's table is partial and in-frame only. Of 150,000 to 200,000 clones in the sample, about four fifths were seen once. This receptor was taken from a woman in her 70s with COVID-19, enrolled during active disease. Source material: peripheral blood. The chain is built from TRBV6-5 and TRBJ1-4, with TRBD1 matching over 7 bases. CDR3 residues: CASSYDKAGGEKLFF. In DNA form, the CDR3 reads TGTGCCAGCAGTTACGATAAGGCAGGGGGTGAAAAACTGTTTTTT.